A single sample gave rise to the 20 T cell receptor beta chains below, sequenced in a study of OX40 agonist ivuxolimab in advanced cancers. TCRdb's table, derived via immunoSEQ multiplex PCR, lists solely in-frame clones and lacks some. The sample has 50,000 to 60,000 clones, about 86% seen once. The starting material was CD4+ or CD8+ T cells sorted from blood, obtained in a trial of the OX40 agonist ivuxolimab. Receptors were obtained from an adult with an advanced solid tumor such as melanoma, head and neck, liver or kidney cancer.

The V call is TRBV18, the J call TRBJ1-2; D ambiguous. CDR1 KGHSH and CDR2 LQKENI come from the germline V gene. Trimming stripped 3 bases from V and 3 bases from J, with 11 bases between. This CDR3 contains 14 residues. CDR3 in DNA: TGTGCCAGCTCACCGCCCGACCGATACTATGGCTACACCTTC. Protein product: CASSPPDRYYGYTF.

V usage is TRBV6-5 and J usage is TRBJ1-2; 9 nucleotides match TRBD1. Germline CDR1 reads MNHEY; CDR2 reads SVGAGI. V was pared by 6 bases and J by 5 bases, with 7 bases of the junction left unmatched. This CDR3 comprises 14 residues. The CDR3 reads CASRTWTGEYGYTF. CDR3 DNA: TGTGCCAGCAGAACCTGGACAGGGGAATATGGCTACACCTTC.

The chain carries TRBV6-4 and TRBJ1-4, with 8 bases aligning to TRBD1. Germline V gives CDR1 MRHNA, CDR2 SNTAGT. V gave up 7 bases and J gave up 7 bases; unmatched junction bases: 11. The CDR3 loop spans 15 amino acids. The DNA for the CDR3 is TGTGCCAGCACCGGGACAGGAGCTAATTGTGAAAAACTGTTTTTT. Translating it yields CASTGTGANCEKLFF.

This sequence joins TRBV7-2 and TRBJ1-3; 7 positions agree with TRBD1. Germline lookup yields CDR1 SGHTA and CDR2 FQGNSA. This CDR3 has 16 amino acids. V was clipped by 4 bases and J by 2 bases; unmatched bases: 8. The CDR3 DNA follows: TGTGCCAGCAGCTCCTCTGGCGGGACAGCTGGAAACACCATATATTTT. Translated: CASSSSGGTAGNTIYF.

The CDR3 DNA is TGTGCCTCTAGCCGGGGAGGTCAGCCCCAGCATTTT. It codes for CASSRGGQPQHF. The chain carries TRBV30 and TRBJ1-5; D uncertain. Trimming took 7 bases from V and 6 from J, leaving 13 bases between them. CDR1 is GTSNPN, CDR2 SVGIG, per germline (reference sequence). This CDR3 is 12 amino acids long.

V is TRBV7-9 and J is TRBJ1-3; D is unclear. CDR1 is SEHNR, CDR2 FQNEAQ, per germline (reference sequence). This CDR3 contains 16 residues. V gave up 0 bases and J gave up 0 bases, with 9 bases separating them. The CDR3 region is CASSLARTFSGNTIYF. The DNA for the CDR3 is TGTGCCAGCAGCTTAGCGAGGACCTTCTCTGGAAACACCATATATTTT.

The chain combines TRBV11-2 with TRBJ2-6; no reliable D call. Germline CDR1 reads SGHAT; CDR2 reads FQNNGV. The V end was cut by 5 bases, the J end by 4 bases, with 12 bases between. CDR3 length: 15 residues. As DNA, the CDR3 is TGTGCCAGCAGCGGGTATCCGCGGGGGGCCAACGTCCTGACTTTC. Translated, it gives CASSGYPRGANVLTF.

The gene calls are TRBV7-9 and TRBJ1-1; D unclear. V was shortened by 10 bases and J by 0 bases, with 12 bases between the two germline ends. Per the germline V gene, CDR1 is SEHNR and CDR2 is FQNEAQ (reference sequence). The CDR3 is made up of 13 amino acids. CDR3 amino acids: CAISRDMNTEAFF. The CDR3 nucleotides are TGTGCCATTTCCCGAGATATGAACACTGAAGCTTTCTTT.

The table lists this clone with a count of one. The chain is built from TRBV28 and TRBJ2-7, with D maybe TRBD2 (6 bases). Germline V lookup: CDR1 MDHEN, CDR2 SYDVKM. Trimming removed 6 bases at V and 4 bases at J, with 25 bases between. The CDR3 is made up of 17 amino acids. CDR3 sequence reads: CASSPSGGVLITYEQYF. Here the CDR3 DNA reads TGTGCCAGCAGCCCCTCTGGCGGGGTCCTCATTACTTACGAGCAGTACTTC.

The chain combines TRBV6-6 with TRBJ2-7; the D gene is possibly TRBD1 (6 bases). Trimming stripped 2 bases from V and 7 bases from J, with 18 bases between. This CDR3 has 15 residues. CDR1 and CDR2 (germline): MNHNY, SVGAGI (reference sequence). DNA for the CDR3: TGTGCCAGCAGTTACGGATGGGACCCAGGGGTTGAGCAGTACTTC. The encoded protein is CASSYGWDPGVEQYF.

This chain uses TRBV19 with TRBJ2-4; D unclear. CDR1 LNHDA and CDR2 SQIVND come from the germline V gene (reference sequence). The CDR3 runs to 15 residues. Trimming removed 3 bases from V and 3 bases from J, with 12 bases in between. This CDR3 reads CASSIGSVDKNIQYF. CDR3 nucleotides: TGTGCCAGTAGTATCGGCAGCGTCGACAAAAACATTCAGTACTTC.

This sequence joins TRBV11-2 and TRBJ2-1, with TRBD2 matching over 10 bases. The V gene's germline CDR1 is SGHAT and CDR2 FQNNGV. The CDR3 is 15 residues long. V was pared by 3 bases and J by 2 bases, with 1 base of the junction left unmatched. In nucleotides, the CDR3 is TGTGCCAGCAGCTTTAGCGGGGGGCCCTACAATGAGCAGTTCTTC. This codes for CASSFSGGPYNEQFF.

V and J are TRBV6-6 and TRBJ1-5; D possibly corresponds to TRBD1 (6 bases). There are 16 residues in the CDR3. The V and J ends lost 2 bases and 1 base respectively, with 12 bases between them. The germline V gene has CDR1 MNHNY and CDR2 SVGAGI (reference sequence). The CDR3 region is CASSYDGRGSNQPQHF. CDR3 sequence (DNA): TGTGCCAGCAGTTACGACGGGAGGGGGAGCAATCAGCCCCAGCATTTT.

The V gene is TRBV5-1, the J gene TRBJ2-7, with D tentatively TRBD1 (6 bases). The CDR3 spans 13 residues. Trimming took off 2 bases at V and 3 bases at J, with 9 bases between the two ends. Germline V CDR1 and CDR2: SGHRS, YFSETQ. CDR3 sequence: CASSLRTDYEQYF. Here the CDR3 DNA reads TGCGCCAGCAGCTTACGGACAGACTACGAGCAGTACTTC.

The chain combines TRBV19 with TRBJ2-7; no reliable D call. Germline lookup yields CDR1 LNHDA and CDR2 SQIVND (reference sequence). This CDR3 has 15 amino acids. V gave up 3 bases and J gave up 0 bases, with 12 bases separating them. CDR3 residues: CASSIQLAGSYEQYF. The CDR3 DNA follows: TGTGCCAGTAGTATTCAATTGGCAGGCTCCTACGAGCAGTACTTC.

Concerning this clone: This sample also contains other DNA sequences that code for the same CDR3. This sequence joins TRBV6-1 and TRBJ1-2, with D possibly matching TRBD1 (5 bases). CDR1 is MNHNS and CDR2 is SASEGT in the germline V gene. The CDR3 extends over 14 amino acids. With 3 bases removed from V and 0 bases from J, the gap between germline ends came to 8 bases. This CDR3 is CASSEGGANYGYTF. CDR3 nucleotides: TGTGCCAGCAGTGAGGGGGGAGCTAACTATGGCTACACCTTC.

The table lists this clone with a count of one. The chain employs TRBV6-6 and TRBJ1-6; 12 nucleotides agree with TRBD1. This CDR3 comprises 16 residues. V shed 2 bases, J shed 7 bases, and the junction held 3 bases outside the gene matches. Germline V gives CDR1 MNHNY, CDR2 SVGAGI (reference sequence). The CDR3 is CASSYGTGGQNSPLHF. CDR3 nucleotides: TGTGCCAGCAGTTACGGGACAGGGGGCCAAAATTCACCCCTCCACTTT.

This chain joins TRBV18 and TRBJ1-4; D gene unclear. Germline V gene data show CDR1 as KGHSH and CDR2 as LQKENI. CDR3 length: 14 residues. V was cut by 3 bases and J by 8 bases, with 13 bases left in between. The CDR3 region is CASSPEGGAEKLFF. CDR3 nucleotides: TGTGCCAGCTCACCTGAGGGAGGCGCGGAAAAACTGTTTTTT.

This chain uses TRBV13 with TRBJ1-1, with D unresolved. The V end lost 3 bases, the J end lost 10 bases, and 21 bases lay between the germline ends. From germline, CDR1 is PRHDT and CDR2 FYEKMQ (reference sequence). The CDR3 has 15 amino acids. Here the CDR3 reads CASSFFVTPRGGAFF. CDR3 nucleotide sequence: TGTGCCAGCAGCTTTTTCGTGACCCCCCGGGGAGGAGCTTTCTTT.

The genes are TRBV6-1 and TRBJ1-1, with a weak D call TRBD1 (6 bases). This CDR3 is 11 amino acids long. V lost 11 bases and J lost 6, with 13 bases in between. Per the germline V gene, CDR1 is MNHNS and CDR2 is SASEGT. In nucleotides, the CDR3 is TGTGCCGGGAGATCAGGGGCTGAAGCTTTCTTT. Translation: CAGRSGAEAFF.